Described below is a single T cell receptor beta chain sequence and its context. Together with a sample-barcoded 5' primer, a J-beta primer mix was included in a second PCR lasting roughly 6 to 12 cycles. The template-switch adaptor, which had 12 random nucleotides, put a tag on each cDNA molecule. Samples each returned at least 2.5 million CDR3-containing paired-end reads. MiXCR, applied by TCRdb to the 5' RACE reads, yields one record per CDR3 protein. The data show around 1,900,000 distinct CDR3 sequences, about two fifths seen once. The CDR3 is 15 amino acids. V was pared by 5 bases and J by 7 bases, with 8 bases of the junction left unmatched. Per germline, CDR1 MDHEN and CDR2 SYDVKM. These data belong to a study of blood T cells in healthy people across ages.

V usage is TRBV28 and J usage is TRBJ1-4, with 9 bases aligning to TRBD1. The TCR originated in a human donor in good health. Sequenced: blood. CDR3 in DNA: TGTGCCAGCAGTCCCCAGAGGACAGGGGCTGAAAAACTGTTTTTT. Its protein product is CASSPQRTGAEKLFF.